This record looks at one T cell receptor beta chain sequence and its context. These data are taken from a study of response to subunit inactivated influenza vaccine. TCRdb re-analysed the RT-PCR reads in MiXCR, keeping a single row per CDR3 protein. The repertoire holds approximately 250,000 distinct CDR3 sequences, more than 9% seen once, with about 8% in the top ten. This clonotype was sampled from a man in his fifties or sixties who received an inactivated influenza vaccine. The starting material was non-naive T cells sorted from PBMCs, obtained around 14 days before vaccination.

The CDR3 sequence is CASSLLPHETQYF. In DNA, the CDR3 is TGTGCCAGCTCCCTCCTACCTCATGAGACCCAGTACTTC. This rearrangement joins TRBV18 to TRBJ2-5; D call uncertain. Trimming pared 6 bases from V and 5 bases from J, leaving 13 bases between. The germline gives CDR1 KGHSH, CDR2 LQKENI. The CDR3 length is 13 residues.